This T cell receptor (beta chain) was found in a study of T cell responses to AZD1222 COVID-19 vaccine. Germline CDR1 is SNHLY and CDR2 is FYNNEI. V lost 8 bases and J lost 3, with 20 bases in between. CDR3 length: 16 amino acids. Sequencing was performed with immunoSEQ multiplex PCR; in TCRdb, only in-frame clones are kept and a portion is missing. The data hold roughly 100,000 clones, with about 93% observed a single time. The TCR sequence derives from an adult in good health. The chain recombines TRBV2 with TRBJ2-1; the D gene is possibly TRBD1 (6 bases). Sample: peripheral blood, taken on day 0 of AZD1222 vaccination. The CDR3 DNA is TGTGCCAGCGGACAGACAGGAGGAAGCGTCTACAATGAGCAGTTCTTC. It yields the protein CASGQTGGSVYNEQFF.